This T cell receptor beta chain is from a study of T cell responses to AZD1222 COVID-19 vaccine. A word on this clone: Its antigen remains unknown.

Findings and caveats of the study: Regions 160-218 and 743-854 held dominance among vaccine-associated CD4 TCRs, which spanned spike. Donor demographics were predominantly white British with a female majority; clonal diversity may be underestimated. Reports indicate that nearly half of spike-specific TCRs are directed at unmutated variant regions.

Sequencing used immunoSEQ multiplex PCR; TCRdb keeps in-frame clones, though not all of them. This table has about 79,000 clones, about 91% appearing once. This TCR was recovered from an adult in good health. The sample consisted of peripheral blood, taken on day 0 of MenACWY control vaccination.

The CDR3 bases are TGTGCCAGCAGTTTCGTTGCCGGGGAGCTGTTTTTT. Translated: CASSFVAGELFF. The V and J genes are TRBV12-3 or TRBV12-4 and TRBJ2-2; D unresolved. The CDR3 is 12 amino acids. Between the trimmed V and J ends, which lost 3 bases and 6 bases, there was a span of 5 bases.